This passage covers 10 T cell receptor beta chains from one sample sequenced in a study of T cell responses to AZD1222 COVID-19 vaccine. Libraries were prepared by immunoSEQ multiplex PCR; TCRdb keeps only in-frame clonotypes and omits some of them. This sample has around 150,000 clones; about 89% occur once, and the top ten carry roughly 7.1%. The specimen was peripheral blood, collected 28 days after the second dose of the MenACWY control vaccine. These receptors originate from an adult who received the MenACWY meningococcal vaccine as a control.

The genes are TRBV30 and TRBJ2-5; D unresolved. Germline V gene lookup returns CDR1 GTSNPN and CDR2 SVGIG (reference sequence). Between the trimmed V and J ends, which lost 0 bases and 5 bases, there was a span of 10 bases. The CDR3 length is 13 residues. For the CDR3, the DNA is TGTGCCTGGAGTGTACTCGGTTCGGAGACCCAGTACTTC. This sequence encodes CAWSVLGSETQYF.

A few counts support this clone. This chain joins TRBV15 and TRBJ1-5; possibly TRBD1 for D (6 bases). CDR1 LNHNV and CDR2 YYDKDF come from the germline V gene (reference sequence). The CDR3 spans 14 residues. The V end lost 6 bases, the J end lost 11 bases, and 20 bases lay between the germline ends. The DNA of the CDR3 is TGTGCCACCAGGGCGGGACACGGAAGGGGGGCCCAGCATTTT. It specifies CATRAGHGRGAQHF.

This chain joins TRBV12-3 or TRBV12-4 and TRBJ1-5, with 8 nucleotides matching TRBD1. V gave up 5 bases and J gave up 10 bases; unmatched junction bases: 7. The CDR3 runs 13 residues. The DNA for the CDR3 is TGTGCCAGCAGTCAAAACGGACAGGGTCCCCAGCATTTT. It yields the protein CASSQNGQGPQHF.

The chain carries TRBV13 and TRBJ2-5; TRBD2 matches 12 bases. The trim removed 3 bases at V and 5 bases at J, leaving 22 bases unmatched. CDR3 length: 21 residues. Germline assignment: CDR1 PRHDT and CDR2 FYEKMQ (reference sequence). CDR3 sequence (DNA): TGTGCCAGCAGCTTTGGCCCGATCCCCTCGCCGACTAGCGGGAGTGGGGAGACCCAGTACTTC. Translation: CASSFGPIPSPTSGSGETQYF.

The rearrangement joins TRBV28 to TRBJ2-2, with a possible D match to TRBD1 (5 bases). Trimming shortened V by 7 bases and J by 2 bases, and 17 bases separated the two germline ends. There are 16 residues in the CDR3. Germline V gene lookup returns CDR1 MDHEN and CDR2 SYDVKM. The CDR3 coding sequence is TGTGCCAGCATCCCAGCAGGGCCCCCAAACACCGGGGAGCTGTTTTTT. It specifies CASIPAGPPNTGELFF.

The V call is TRBV28, the J call TRBJ1-4; the match to TRBD1 covers 9 bases. Germline V gene sequence: CDR1 MDHEN, CDR2 SYDVKM. The trim removed 5 bases at V and 7 bases at J, leaving 5 bases unmatched. The CDR3 is 14 amino acids. CDR3 bases: TGTGCCAGCAGTAGGGACAGGGTTGTTGAAAAACTGTTTTTT. This sequence encodes CASSRDRVVEKLFF.

The CDR3 loop reads CASSGRTGFPGELFF. The CDR3 nucleotides read TGTGCCAGCAGCGGCCGGACAGGGTTTCCCGGGGAGCTGTTTTTT. The chain couples TRBV7-9 to TRBJ2-2; 8 positions match TRBD1. The trim removed 5 bases at V and 6 bases at J, leaving 8 bases unmatched. CDR1 is SEHNR, CDR2 FQNEAQ, per germline (reference sequence). The CDR3 extends over 15 amino acids.

V is TRBV7-9 and J is TRBJ2-2; no clear D. V dropped 6 bases and J dropped 8 bases, with 10 bases sitting between them. CDR1 and CDR2 from the germline V gene are SEHNR and FQNEAQ (reference sequence). This CDR3 has 12 amino acids. CDR3 in DNA: TGTGCCAGCAGGACGCCGAATGGGGAGCTGTTTTTT. This codes for CASRTPNGELFF.

V and J are TRBV7-2 and TRBJ1-1, with D unclear. Germline CDR1 and CDR2: SGHTA and FQGNSA. This CDR3 spans 14 amino acids. Trimming removed 1 base at V and 0 bases at J, with 6 bases between. In nucleotides, the CDR3 is TGTGCCAGCAGCTTAGGGCTTATGAACACTGAAGCTTTCTTT. Amino acids: CASSLGLMNTEAFF.

This chain connects TRBV7-9 to TRBJ1-1; the D is unclear. The V gene lost 1 base and the J gene lost 3 bases, with 9 bases spanning the gap. The CDR3 extends over 14 amino acids. CDR1 and CDR2 from the germline V gene are SEHNR and FQNEAQ (reference sequence). As DNA, the CDR3 is TGTGCCAGCAGCTTAGAGTCTGCGGACACTGAAGCTTTCTTT. Its protein product is CASSLESADTEAFF.